This T cell receptor (beta chain) was recovered during a study of cytomegalovirus exposure and HLA in healthy donors. In the study overall: Unique TCRs from HLA-typed donors, roughly 89 million of them, were held in an early data release.

The PCR contained 60 Vbeta and 13 Jbeta primers. Using immunoSEQ multiplex PCR, the repertoire was profiled, and TCRdb retains in-frame clones only, with some absent. The sample holds some 120,000 clones, around 79% seen once. The CDR3 has 13 amino acids. The germline CDR1 and CDR2 sequences are MNHEY and SMNVEV (reference sequence). Unmatched junction bases numbered 4, after V lost 6 bases and J lost 6 bases. The source of this sequence is a woman aged 18-29 years in good health and CMV-seronegative. Sequencing was performed on PBMCs. The chain links TRBV27 to TRBJ1-2; 10 bases map to TRBD1. The CDR3 reads CASSLTGGDGYTF. The CDR3 nucleotides read TGTGCCAGCAGCCTGACAGGGGGCGATGGCTACACCTTC.